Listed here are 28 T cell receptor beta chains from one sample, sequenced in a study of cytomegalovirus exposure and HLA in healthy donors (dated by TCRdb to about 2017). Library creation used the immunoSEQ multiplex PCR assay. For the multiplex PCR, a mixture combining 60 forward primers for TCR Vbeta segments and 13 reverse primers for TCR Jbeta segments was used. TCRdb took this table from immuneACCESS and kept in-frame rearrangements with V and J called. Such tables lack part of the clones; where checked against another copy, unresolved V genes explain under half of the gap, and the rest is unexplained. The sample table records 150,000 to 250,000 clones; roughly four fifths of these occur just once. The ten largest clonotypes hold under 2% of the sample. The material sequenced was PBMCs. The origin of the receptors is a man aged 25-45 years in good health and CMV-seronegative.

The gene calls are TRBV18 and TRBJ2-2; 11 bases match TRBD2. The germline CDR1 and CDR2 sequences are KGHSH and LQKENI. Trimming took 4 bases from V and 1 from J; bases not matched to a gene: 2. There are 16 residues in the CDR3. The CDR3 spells CASSQLAGENTGELFF. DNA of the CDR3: TGTGCCAGCTCACAACTAGCGGGGGAGAACACCGGGGAGCTGTTTTTT.

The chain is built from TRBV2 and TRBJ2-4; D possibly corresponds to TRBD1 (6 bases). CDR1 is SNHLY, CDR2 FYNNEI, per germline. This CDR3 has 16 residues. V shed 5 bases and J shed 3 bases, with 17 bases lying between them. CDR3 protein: CASSSGQRGDKNIQYF. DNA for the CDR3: TGTGCCAGCAGTAGTGGACAGCGAGGGGACAAAAACATTCAGTACTTC.

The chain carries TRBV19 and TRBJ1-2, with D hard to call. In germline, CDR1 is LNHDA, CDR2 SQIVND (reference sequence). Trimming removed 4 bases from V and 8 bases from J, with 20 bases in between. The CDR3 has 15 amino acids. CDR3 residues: CASSTTLQTSSGYTF. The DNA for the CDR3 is TGTGCCAGTAGTACCACTCTTCAGACTTCGAGCGGCTACACCTTC.

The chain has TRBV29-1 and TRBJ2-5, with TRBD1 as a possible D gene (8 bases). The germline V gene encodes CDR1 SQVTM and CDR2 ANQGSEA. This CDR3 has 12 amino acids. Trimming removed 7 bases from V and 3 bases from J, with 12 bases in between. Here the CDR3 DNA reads TGCAGCGCAACAGGGGGGGAAGAGACCCAGTACTTC. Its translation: CSATGGEETQYF. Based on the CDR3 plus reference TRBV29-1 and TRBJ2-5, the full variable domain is SAVISQKPSRDICQRGTSLTIQCQVDSQVTMMFWYRQQPGQSLTLIATANQGSEATYESGFVIDKFPISRPNLTFSTLTVSNMSPEDSSIYLCSATGGEETQYFGPGTRLLVL.

CDR3 loop: CASSLGTGYSYEQYF. The CDR3 nucleotides read TGTGCCAGCAGTTTAGGGACAGGATACTCCTACGAGCAGTACTTC. The chain combines TRBV27 with TRBJ2-7; 8 bases line up with TRBD1. The CDR3 is 15 amino acids. After removal of 2 bases from V and 0 bases from J, the junction contained 3 bases not matched to a gene. Germline loops: CDR1 MNHEY, CDR2 SMNVEV (reference sequence).

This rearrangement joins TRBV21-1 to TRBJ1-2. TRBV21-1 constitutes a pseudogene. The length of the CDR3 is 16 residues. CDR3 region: CASSKDPRVVGSGYTF. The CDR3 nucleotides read TGTGCCAGCAGCAAAGATCCGAGGGTTGTAGGTTCTGGCTACACCTTC.

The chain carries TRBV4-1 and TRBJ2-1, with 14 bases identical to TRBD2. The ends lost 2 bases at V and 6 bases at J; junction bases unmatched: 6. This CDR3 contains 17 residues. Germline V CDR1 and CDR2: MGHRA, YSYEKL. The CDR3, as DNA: TGCGCCAGCAGCCAACATACTGGGACTAGCGGGGGCAATGAGCAGTTCTTC. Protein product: CASSQHTGTSGGNEQFF.

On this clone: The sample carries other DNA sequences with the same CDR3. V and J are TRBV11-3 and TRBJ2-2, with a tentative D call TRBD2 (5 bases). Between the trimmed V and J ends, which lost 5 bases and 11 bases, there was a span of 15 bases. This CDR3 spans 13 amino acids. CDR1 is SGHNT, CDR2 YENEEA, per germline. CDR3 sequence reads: CASSPSGGGELFF. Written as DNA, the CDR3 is TGTGCCAGCAGCCCCTCCGGAGGCGGAGAGCTGTTTTTT. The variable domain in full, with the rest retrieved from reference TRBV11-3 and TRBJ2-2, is EAGVVQSPRYKIIEKKQPVAFWCNPISGHNTLYWYLQNLGQGPELLIRYENEEAVDDSQLPKDRFSAERLKGVDSTLKIQPAELGDSAVYLCASSPSGGGELFFGEGSRLTVL.

CDR3 in DNA: TGCAGCGTTGAAGTCCTAGCGGGAGTGGGAGAGCAGTACTTC. It yields the protein CSVEVLAGVGEQYF. The chain carries TRBV29-1 and TRBJ2-7; 10 positions match TRBD2. The CDR3 runs 14 residues. The trim removed 1 base at V and 7 bases at J, leaving 7 bases unmatched. Germline CDR1 SQVTM, CDR2 ANQGSEA.

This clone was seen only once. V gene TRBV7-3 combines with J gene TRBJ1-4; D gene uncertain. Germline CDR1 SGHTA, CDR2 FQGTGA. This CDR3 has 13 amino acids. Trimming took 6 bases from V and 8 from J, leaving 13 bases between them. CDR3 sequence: CASSLGVGEKLFF. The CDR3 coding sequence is TGTGCCAGCAGTTTAGGCGTGGGCGAAAAACTGTTTTTT.

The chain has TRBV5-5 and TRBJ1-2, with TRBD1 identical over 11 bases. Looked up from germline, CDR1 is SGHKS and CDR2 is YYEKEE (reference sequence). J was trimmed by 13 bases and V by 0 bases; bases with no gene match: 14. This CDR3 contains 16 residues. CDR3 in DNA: TGTGCCAGCAGCTTGGAGAGATGGACAGGGGGCTCCGGCCTCACCTTC. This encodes CASSLERWTGGSGLTF.

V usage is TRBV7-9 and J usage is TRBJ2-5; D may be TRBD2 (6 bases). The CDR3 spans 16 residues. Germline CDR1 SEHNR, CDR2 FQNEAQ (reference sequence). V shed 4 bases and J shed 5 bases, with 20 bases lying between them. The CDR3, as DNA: TGTGCCAGCAGCTACAGGCTTCTAGCGCCGGGGGAGACCCAGTACTTC. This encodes CASSYRLLAPGETQYF. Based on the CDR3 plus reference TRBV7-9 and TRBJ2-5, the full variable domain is DTGVSQNPRHKITKRGQNVTFRCDPISEHNRLYWYRQTLGQGPEFLTYFQNEAQLEKSRLLSDRFSAERPKGSFSTLEIQRTEQGDSAMYLCASSYRLLAPGETQYFGPGTRLLVL.

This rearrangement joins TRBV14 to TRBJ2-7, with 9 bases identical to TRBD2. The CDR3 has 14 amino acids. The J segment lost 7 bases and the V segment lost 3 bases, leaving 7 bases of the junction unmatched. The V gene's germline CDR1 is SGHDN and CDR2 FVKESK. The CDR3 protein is CASSQRGRAREQYF. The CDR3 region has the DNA TGTGCCAGCAGCCAGCGCGGGAGGGCGCGGGAGCAGTACTTC.

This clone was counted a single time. The CDR3 region is CASSPPGPRSHEQYF. CDR3 sequence (DNA): TGTGCCAGCAGCCCCCCCGGTCCCCGTTCGCACGAGCAGTACTTC. V usage is TRBV5-4 and J usage is TRBJ2-7; no reliable D call. The CDR3 contains 15 residues. Germline-derived CDR1 and CDR2 are SGHNT and YYREEE (reference sequence). Trimming took 4 bases from V and 5 from J, leaving 19 bases between them.

The CDR3 DNA follows: TGTGCCAGCAGCTTAGATCTCGGGCAGGGGGCCGACGGGGAGCTGTTTTTT. Its protein product is CASSLDLGQGADGELFF. J is TRBJ2-2 and V is TRBV11-2, with TRBD1 matching over 8 bases. This CDR3 contains 17 residues. Germline lookup yields CDR1 SGHAT and CDR2 FQNNGV. The V and J ends lost 0 bases and 7 bases, in that order; junction bases with no gene match: 10.

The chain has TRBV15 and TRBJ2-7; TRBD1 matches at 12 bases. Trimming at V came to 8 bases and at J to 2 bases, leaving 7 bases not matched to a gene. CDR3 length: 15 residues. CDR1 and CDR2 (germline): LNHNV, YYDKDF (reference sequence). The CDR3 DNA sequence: TGTGCCACCGGGGACAGGGGGCAAAGGACCTACGAGCAGTACTTC. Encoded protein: CATGDRGQRTYEQYF.

CDR3 amino acids: CASSLMGAGGPVKTQYF. The CDR3 nucleotides read TGTGCCAGCAGCCTAATGGGCGCGGGAGGGCCCGTGAAGACCCAGTACTTC. This chain uses TRBV6-4 with TRBJ2-5; TRBD2 matches at 9 bases. With 6 bases clipped from V and 6 bases from J, the junction kept 17 bases outside the gene matches. The CDR3 has 17 residues. The germline V gene encodes CDR1 MRHNA and CDR2 SNTAGT.

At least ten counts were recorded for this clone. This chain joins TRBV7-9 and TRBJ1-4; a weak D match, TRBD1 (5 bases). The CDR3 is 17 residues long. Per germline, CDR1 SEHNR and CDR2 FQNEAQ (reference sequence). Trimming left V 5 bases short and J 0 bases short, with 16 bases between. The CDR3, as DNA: TGTGCCAGCAGCCCAAACGGCAGGGCTGCAACTAATGAAAAACTGTTTTTT. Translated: CASSPNGRAATNEKLFF.

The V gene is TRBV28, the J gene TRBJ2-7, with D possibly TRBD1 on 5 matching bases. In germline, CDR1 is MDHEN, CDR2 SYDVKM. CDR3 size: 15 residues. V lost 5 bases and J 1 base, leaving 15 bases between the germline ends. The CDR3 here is CASSPRGQQSYEQYF. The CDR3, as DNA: TGTGCCAGCAGTCCAAGGGGCCAGCAGTCCTACGAGCAGTACTTC.

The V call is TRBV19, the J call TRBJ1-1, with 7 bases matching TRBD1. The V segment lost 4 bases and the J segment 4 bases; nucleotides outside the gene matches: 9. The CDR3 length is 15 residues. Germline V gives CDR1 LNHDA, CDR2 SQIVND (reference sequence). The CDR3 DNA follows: TGTGCCAGTAGTACCGAAACAGGGGATGGCACTGAAGCTTTCTTT. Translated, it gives CASSTETGDGTEAFF.

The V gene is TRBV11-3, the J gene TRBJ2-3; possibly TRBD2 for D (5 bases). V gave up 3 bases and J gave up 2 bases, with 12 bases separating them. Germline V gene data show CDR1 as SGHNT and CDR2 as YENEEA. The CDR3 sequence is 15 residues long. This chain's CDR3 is CASSFRTSYTDTQYF. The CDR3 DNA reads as TGTGCCAGCAGCTTTAGGACTTCCTACACAGATACGCAGTATTTT.

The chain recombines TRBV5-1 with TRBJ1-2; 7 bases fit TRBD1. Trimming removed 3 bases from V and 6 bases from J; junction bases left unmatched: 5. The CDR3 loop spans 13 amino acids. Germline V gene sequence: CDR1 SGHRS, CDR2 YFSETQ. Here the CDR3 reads CASSSQGFDGYTF. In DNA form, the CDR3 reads TGCGCCAGCAGCTCACAGGGGTTTGATGGCTACACCTTC.

CDR3 coding DNA: TGTGCCAGCAGTTTGCCGTATAGCGGAAACAATGAGCAGTTCTTC. Protein product: CASSLPYSGNNEQFF. The chain is built from TRBV27 and TRBJ2-1; D is perhaps TRBD2 (6 bases). Germline CDR1 reads MNHEY; CDR2 reads SMNVEV (reference sequence). This CDR3 is built from 15 residues. V lost 3 bases and J lost 5, with 14 bases in between.

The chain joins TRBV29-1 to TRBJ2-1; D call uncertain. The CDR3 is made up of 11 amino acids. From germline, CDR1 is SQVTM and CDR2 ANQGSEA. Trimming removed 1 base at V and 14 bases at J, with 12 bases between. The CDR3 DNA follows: TGCAGCGTTGAAGTAGCTAGTAAGGAGTTCTTC. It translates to CSVEVASKEFF.

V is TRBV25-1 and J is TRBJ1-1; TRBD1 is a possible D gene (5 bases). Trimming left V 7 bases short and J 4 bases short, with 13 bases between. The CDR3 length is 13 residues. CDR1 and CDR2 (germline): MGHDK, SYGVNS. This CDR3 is CASIGGGGTEAFF. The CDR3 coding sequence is TGTGCCAGCATCGGGGGGGGAGGCACTGAAGCTTTCTTT.

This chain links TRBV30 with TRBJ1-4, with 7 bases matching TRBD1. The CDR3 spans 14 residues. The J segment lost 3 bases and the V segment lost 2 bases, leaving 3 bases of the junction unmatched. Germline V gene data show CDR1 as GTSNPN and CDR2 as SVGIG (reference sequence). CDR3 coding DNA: TGTGCCTGGAGTCAGGGGGGAGCTAATGAAAAACTGTTTTTT. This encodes CAWSQGGANEKLFF.

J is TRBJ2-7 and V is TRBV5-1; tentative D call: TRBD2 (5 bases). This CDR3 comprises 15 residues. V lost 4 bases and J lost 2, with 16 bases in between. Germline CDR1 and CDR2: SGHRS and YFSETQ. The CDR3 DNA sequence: TGCGCCAGCAGCCTAGCTAGCTTGCGGGCCTACGAGCAGTACTTC. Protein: CASSLASLRAYEQYF.

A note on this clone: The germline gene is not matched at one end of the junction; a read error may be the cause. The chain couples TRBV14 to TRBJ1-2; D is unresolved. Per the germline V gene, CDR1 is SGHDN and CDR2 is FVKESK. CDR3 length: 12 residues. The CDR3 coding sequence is TGTGCCAGCAGCCCCTCAAGCTATGACTACACCTTC. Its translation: CASSPSSYDYTF.